This T cell receptor (beta chain) was obtained from a study of control samples from healthy donors and cancer patients. TCRdb keeps only in-frame clones here, not all; method: immunoSEQ multiplex PCR. The sample carries more than 95,000 clones, 93% recorded once. V was shortened by 0 bases and J by 3 bases, with 1 base between the two germline ends. CDR1 GTSNPN and CDR2 SVGIG come from the germline V gene (reference sequence). The length of the CDR3 is 11 residues. The clonotype was recovered from a young man in good health. The sequenced sample was blood. The chain recombines TRBV30 with TRBJ2-3, with no clear D. The CDR3 DNA reads as TGTGCCTGGAGTGTAACAGATACGCAGTATTTT. It yields the protein CAWSVTDTQYF.